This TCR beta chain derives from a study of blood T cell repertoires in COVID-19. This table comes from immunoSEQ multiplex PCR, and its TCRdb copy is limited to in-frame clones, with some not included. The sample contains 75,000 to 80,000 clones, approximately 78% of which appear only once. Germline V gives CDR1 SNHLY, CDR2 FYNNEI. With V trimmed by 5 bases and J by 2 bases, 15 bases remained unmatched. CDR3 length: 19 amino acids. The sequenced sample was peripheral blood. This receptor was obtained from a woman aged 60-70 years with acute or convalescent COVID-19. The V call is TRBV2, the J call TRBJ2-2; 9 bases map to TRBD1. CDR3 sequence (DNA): TGTGCCAGCAGTTCCAGCGCTCGGCGGACAGGGGAAAACACCGGGGAGCTGTTTTTT. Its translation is CASSSSARRTGENTGELFF.